This TCR beta chain was documented in a study of T cells in Graves' hyperthyroidism and ophthalmopathy. There were TCR beta CDR3 regions amplified from RNA transcripts. Using the HTBI primer set, a first-round RT-PCR was run on the TCR CDR3. TCRdb re-called the multiplex PCR reads with MiXCR, one entry per CDR3 protein. The top ten hold over 25% of the sample, which has roughly 550,000 distinct CDR3 sequences, approximately 16% seen once. Uncontrolled infection, other autoimmune disease, pregnancy and lactation each barred patients from inclusion. Clinical symptoms, serum thyroxine, TRAb, thyroid ultrasound and orbital computed tomography established diagnosis. Study-wide points: Researchers report that a 13 V-J model separated ophthalmopathy from stable hyperthyroidism. Most thyroid clonotypes expanded above 0.001 appeared in blood too.

The CDR3 has 16 amino acids. CDR1 is SGHTA, CDR2 FQGNSA, per germline. V was pared by 5 bases and J by 1 base, with 17 bases between. This clonotype showed up just once. The antigen remains undetermined. This may come from a read error, since a much larger clone is one base off. The J gene is TRBJ1-1, the V gene TRBV7-2; possibly TRBD1 for D (6 bases). The sequencing sample was made of blood. This clonotype was sampled from a woman aged 25 to 39 with Graves' ophthalmopathy. The CDR3 is CASSQLRGKRNTEAFF. The CDR3 bases are TGTGCCAGCAGCCAATTAAGGGGGAAGAGGAACACTGAAGCTTTCTTT.